The source of this T cell receptor beta chain is a study of OX40 agonist ivuxolimab in advanced cancers. Study-level background: The eligibility criteria allowed prior anti-PD-1, anti-PD-L1 or anti-CTLA-4 therapy, and approximately 40% had some. Study observations and caveats: At 0.1-3.0 mg/kg, partial responders had clonal expansion among the lowest observed.

With respect to this clone: What it binds is unknown.

This CDR3 is built from 12 residues. Germline V gene data show CDR1 as SGHNT and CDR2 as YENEEA. Between the trimmed V and J ends, which lost 5 bases and 2 bases, there was a span of 7 bases. TCRdb keeps only in-frame clones here, not all; method: immunoSEQ multiplex PCR. The sample has more than 60,000 clones, roughly 87% seen once; the top ten hold less than 4%. This sample comprised CD4+ or CD8+ T cells sorted from blood, obtained in a trial of the OX40 agonist ivuxolimab. The TCR originated in an adult with an advanced solid tumor such as melanoma, head and neck, liver or kidney cancer. The rearrangement uses TRBV11-3 and TRBJ2-7, with D unclear. CDR3 in amino acids: CASSRQPYEQYF. CDR3 nucleotides: TGTGCCAGCAGCCGCCAGCCCTACGAGCAGTACTTC.